This TCR beta chain appears in the sequencing data of a study of blood T cell repertoires in COVID-19. Per the original data handling: Nucleated cell number was recorded as an estimate derived from reference gene primer amplification. Here immunoSEQ multiplex PCR was the method, and the copy in TCRdb shows in-frame clones only, minus some. V, J and clone size are taken as reported in that table, and D and trimming were inferred from the DNA itself. Of roughly 66,000 clones listed, roughly nine tenths are singletons. The clonotype originates from a human donor in a cohort sampled during active COVID-19. Sequencing used peripheral blood.

The CDR3 spells CASSDSGGLYNEQFF. The DNA for the CDR3 is TGTGCCAGCAGTGACAGCGGGGGGTTATACAATGAGCAGTTCTTC. The rearrangement links TRBV2 to TRBJ2-1, with 9 bases identical to TRBD2. Germline CDR1 SNHLY, CDR2 FYNNEI. CDR3 size: 15 residues. V lost 3 bases, J lost 4 bases, and 4 bases stayed unmatched.